What follows is one T cell receptor beta chain and its context. The data stem from a study of cytomegalovirus exposure and HLA in healthy donors. PCR used 60 Vbeta primers and 13 Jbeta primers. Produced via immunoSEQ multiplex PCR; TCRdb's table is partial and in-frame only. Of about 88,000 clones in the sample, 65% to 85% were seen once. Germline loops: CDR1 MDHEN, CDR2 SYDVKM. This CDR3 has 16 amino acids. The germline V and J ends were trimmed by 6 bases and 0 bases, with 15 bases remaining between them. This receptor was taken from a man in his thirties or forties in good health and CMV-seronegative. Sequencing used PBMCs. The genes are TRBV28 and TRBJ1-5; D is ambiguous. DNA for the CDR3: TGTGCCAGCAGCCCAGGCAGAACCCCTAGCAATCAGCCCCAGCATTTT. This codes for CASSPGRTPSNQPQHF.